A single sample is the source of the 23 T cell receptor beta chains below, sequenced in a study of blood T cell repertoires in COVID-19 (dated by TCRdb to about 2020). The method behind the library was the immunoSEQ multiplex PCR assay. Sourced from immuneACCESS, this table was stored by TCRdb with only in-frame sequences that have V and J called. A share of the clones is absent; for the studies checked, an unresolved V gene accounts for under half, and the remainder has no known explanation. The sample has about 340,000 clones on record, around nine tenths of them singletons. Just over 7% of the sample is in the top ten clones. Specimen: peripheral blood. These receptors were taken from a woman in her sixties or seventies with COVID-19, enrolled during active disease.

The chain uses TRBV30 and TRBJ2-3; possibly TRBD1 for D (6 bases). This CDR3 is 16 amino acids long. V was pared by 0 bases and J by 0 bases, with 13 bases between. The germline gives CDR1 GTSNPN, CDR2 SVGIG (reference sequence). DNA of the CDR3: TGTGCCTGGAGTGTATCGGGGACAAGTAGCACAGATACGCAGTATTTT. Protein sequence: CAWSVSGTSSTDTQYF.

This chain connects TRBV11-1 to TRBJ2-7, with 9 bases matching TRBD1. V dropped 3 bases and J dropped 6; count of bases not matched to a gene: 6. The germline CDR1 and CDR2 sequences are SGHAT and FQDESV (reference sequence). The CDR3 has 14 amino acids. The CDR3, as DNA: TGTGCCAGCAGCTTCCCTGGGACAGGGCGCGAGCAGTACTTC. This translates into CASSFPGTGREQYF.

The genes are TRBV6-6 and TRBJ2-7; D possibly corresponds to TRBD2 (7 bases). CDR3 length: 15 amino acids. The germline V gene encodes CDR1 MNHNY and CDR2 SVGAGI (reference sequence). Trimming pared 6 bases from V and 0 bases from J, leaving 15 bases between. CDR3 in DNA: TGTGCCAGCAGCGGGGAGGGGGGGTCCTCCTACGAGCAGTACTTC. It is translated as CASSGEGGSSYEQYF.

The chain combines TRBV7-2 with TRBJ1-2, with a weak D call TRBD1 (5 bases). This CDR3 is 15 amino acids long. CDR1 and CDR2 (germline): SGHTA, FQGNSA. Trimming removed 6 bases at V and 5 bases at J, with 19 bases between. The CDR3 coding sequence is TGTGCCAGCAGTACGGCAGCAGGGTTCTCTTATGGCTACACCTTC. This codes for CASSTAAGFSYGYTF.

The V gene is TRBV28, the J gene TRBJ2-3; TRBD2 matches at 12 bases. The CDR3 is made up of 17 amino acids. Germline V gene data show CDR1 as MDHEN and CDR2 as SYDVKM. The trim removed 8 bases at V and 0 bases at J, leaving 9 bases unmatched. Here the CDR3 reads CASSGLAGTQSTDTQYF. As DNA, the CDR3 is TGTGCCAGCTCGGGACTAGCGGGCACCCAAAGCACAGATACGCAGTATTTT.

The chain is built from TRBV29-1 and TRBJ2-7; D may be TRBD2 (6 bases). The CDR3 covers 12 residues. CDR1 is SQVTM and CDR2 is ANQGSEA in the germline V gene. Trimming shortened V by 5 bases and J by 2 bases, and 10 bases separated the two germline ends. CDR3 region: CSVRRGTYEQYF. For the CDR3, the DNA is TGCAGCGTTAGGCGGGGAACCTACGAGCAGTACTTC.

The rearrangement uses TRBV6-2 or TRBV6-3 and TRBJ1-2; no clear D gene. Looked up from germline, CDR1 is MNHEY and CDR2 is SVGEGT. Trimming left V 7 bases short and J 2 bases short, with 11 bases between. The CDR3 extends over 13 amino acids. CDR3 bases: TGTGCCAGCACCCCGACGGGGAACTATGGCTACACCTTC. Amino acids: CASTPTGNYGYTF.

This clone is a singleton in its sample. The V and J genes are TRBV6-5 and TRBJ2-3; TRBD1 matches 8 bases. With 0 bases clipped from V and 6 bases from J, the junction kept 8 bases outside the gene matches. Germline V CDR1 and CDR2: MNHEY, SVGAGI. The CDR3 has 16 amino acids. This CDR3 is CASSYSAGGAGDTQYF. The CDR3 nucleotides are TGTGCCAGCAGTTACTCGGCAGGGGGCGCGGGGGATACGCAGTATTTT.

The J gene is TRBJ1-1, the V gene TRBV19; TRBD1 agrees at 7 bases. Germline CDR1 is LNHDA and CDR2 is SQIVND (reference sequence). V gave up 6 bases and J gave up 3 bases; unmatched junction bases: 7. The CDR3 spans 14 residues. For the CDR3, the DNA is TGTGCCAGTAGCTCACGGGACAGCTACACTGAAGCTTTCTTT. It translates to CASSSRDSYTEAFF.

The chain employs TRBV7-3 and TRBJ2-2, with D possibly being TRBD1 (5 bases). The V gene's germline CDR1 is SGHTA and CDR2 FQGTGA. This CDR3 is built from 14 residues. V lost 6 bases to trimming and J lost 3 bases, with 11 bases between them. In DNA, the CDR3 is TGTGCCAGCAGTTCCGACAGCTACACCGGGGAGCTGTTTTTT. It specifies CASSSDSYTGELFF.

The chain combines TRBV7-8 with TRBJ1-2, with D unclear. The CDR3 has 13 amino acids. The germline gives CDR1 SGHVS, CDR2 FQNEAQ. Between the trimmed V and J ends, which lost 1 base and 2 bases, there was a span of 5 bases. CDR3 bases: TGTGCCAGCAGCTTAGGCCAGAACTATGGCTACACCTTC. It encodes CASSLGQNYGYTF.

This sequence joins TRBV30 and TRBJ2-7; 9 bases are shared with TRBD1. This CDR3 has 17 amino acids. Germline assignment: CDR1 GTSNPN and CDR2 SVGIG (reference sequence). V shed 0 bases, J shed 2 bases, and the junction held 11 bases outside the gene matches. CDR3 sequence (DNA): TGTGCCTGGAGTGTAGGGACAGGGCCCAAAAATACCTACGAGCAGTACTTC. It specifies CAWSVGTGPKNTYEQYF.

The CDR3 protein is CASSWMVGTGTYEQYF. CDR3 nucleotide sequence: TGTGCCAGTAGTTGGATGGTGGGGACAGGGACCTACGAGCAGTACTTC. The V and J genes are TRBV19 and TRBJ2-7, with 9 bases aligning to TRBD1. Trimming took 5 bases from V and 2 from J; bases not matched to a gene: 10. In germline, CDR1 is LNHDA, CDR2 SQIVND (reference sequence). The CDR3 extends over 16 amino acids.

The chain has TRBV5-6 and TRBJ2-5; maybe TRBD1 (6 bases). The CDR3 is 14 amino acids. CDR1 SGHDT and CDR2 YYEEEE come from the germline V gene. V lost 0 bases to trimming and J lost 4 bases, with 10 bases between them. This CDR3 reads CASSLVQGRETQYF. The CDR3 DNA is TGTGCCAGCAGCTTGGTTCAGGGGAGAGAGACCCAGTACTTC.

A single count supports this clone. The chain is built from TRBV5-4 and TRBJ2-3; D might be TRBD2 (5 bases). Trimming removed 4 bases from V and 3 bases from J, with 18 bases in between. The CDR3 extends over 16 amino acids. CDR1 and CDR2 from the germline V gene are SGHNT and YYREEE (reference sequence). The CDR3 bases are TGTGCCAGCAGCCTACTTTCTAGCCTGTCGACAGATACGCAGTATTTT. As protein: CASSLLSSLSTDTQYF.

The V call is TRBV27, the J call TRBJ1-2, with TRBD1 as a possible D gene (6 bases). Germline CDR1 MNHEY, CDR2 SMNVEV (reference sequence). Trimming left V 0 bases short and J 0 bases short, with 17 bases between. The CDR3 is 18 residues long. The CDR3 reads CASSLSVTGGHSNYGYTF. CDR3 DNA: TGTGCCAGCAGTTTATCCGTCACGGGGGGACACTCTAACTATGGCTACACCTTC.

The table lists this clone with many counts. The CDR3 sequence is CSASEMASTDTQYF. Here the CDR3 DNA reads TGCAGTGCTAGTGAAATGGCTAGCACAGATACGCAGTATTTT. The chain employs TRBV20-1 and TRBJ2-3; D remains unclear. Germline lookup yields CDR1 DFQATT and CDR2 SNEGSKA (reference sequence). Trimming cost V 3 bases and J 0 bases, with 10 bases left between them. The CDR3 sequence is 14 residues long.

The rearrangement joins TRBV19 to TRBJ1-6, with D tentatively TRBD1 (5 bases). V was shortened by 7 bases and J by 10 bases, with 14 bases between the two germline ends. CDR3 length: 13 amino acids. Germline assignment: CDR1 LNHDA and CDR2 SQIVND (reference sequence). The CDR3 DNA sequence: TGTGCCAGTACCATGTGGGGGGACTCACCCCTCCACTTT. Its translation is CASTMWGDSPLHF.

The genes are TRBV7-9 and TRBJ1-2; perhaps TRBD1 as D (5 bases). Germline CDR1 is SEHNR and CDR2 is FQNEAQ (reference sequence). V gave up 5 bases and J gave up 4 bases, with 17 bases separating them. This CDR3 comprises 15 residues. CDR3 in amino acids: CASSLWDGGGYGYTF. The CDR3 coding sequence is TGTGCCAGCAGCCTATGGGACGGGGGGGGCTATGGCTACACCTTC.

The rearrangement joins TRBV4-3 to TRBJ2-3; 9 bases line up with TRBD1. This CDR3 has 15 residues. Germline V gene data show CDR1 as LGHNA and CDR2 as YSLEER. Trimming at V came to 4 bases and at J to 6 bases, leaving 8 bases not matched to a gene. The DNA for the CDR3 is TGCGCCAGCAGCCTCACCGGACAGGGGTCGGATACGCAGTATTTT. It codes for CASSLTGQGSDTQYF.

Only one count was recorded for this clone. CDR3 in amino acids: CASSSRQTNTEAFF. The CDR3 coding sequence is TGTGCCAGCAGCTCACGACAGACGAACACTGAAGCTTTCTTT. The chain has TRBV7-2 and TRBJ1-1; a weak D match, TRBD1 (5 bases). The CDR3 is made up of 14 amino acids. CDR1 and CDR2 (germline): SGHTA, FQGNSA. V was trimmed by 4 bases and J by 1 base, leaving 10 bases between them.

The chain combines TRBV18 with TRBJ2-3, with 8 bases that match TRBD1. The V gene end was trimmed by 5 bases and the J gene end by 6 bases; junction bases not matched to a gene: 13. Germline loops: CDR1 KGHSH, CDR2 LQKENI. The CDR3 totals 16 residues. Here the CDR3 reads CASSSTAQGAGDTQYF. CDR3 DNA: TGTGCCAGCTCATCCACTGCCCAGGGGGCGGGTGATACGCAGTATTTT.

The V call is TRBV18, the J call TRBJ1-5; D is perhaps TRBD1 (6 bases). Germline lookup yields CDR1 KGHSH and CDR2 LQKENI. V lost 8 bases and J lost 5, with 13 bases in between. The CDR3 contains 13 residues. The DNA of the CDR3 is TGTGCCAGCCAGACACGACAGGATCAGCCCCAGCATTTT. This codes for CASQTRQDQPQHF.